These 32 T cell receptor beta chains were all obtained from the same sample, sequenced in a study of blood T cell repertoires in COVID-19. Here immunoSEQ multiplex PCR was the method, and the copy in TCRdb shows in-frame clones only, minus some. In the table there are about 100,000 clones, 70% to 80% of which are singletons. The specimen was peripheral blood. The receptor set was obtained from a man between 70 and 80 years old with active or convalescent COVID-19.

V usage is TRBV20-1 and J usage is TRBJ2-5; D not resolved. Deletions cut 3 bases from V and 1 base from J, with 6 bases between. The germline gives CDR1 DFQATT, CDR2 SNEGSKA (reference sequence). The CDR3 has 12 amino acids. The CDR3: CSASRVQETQYF. CDR3 coding DNA: TGCAGTGCTAGTCGGGTCCAAGAGACCCAGTACTTC.

This sequence joins TRBV9 and TRBJ1-1, with 8 positions matching TRBD1. Germline lookup yields CDR1 SGDLS and CDR2 YYNGEE. This CDR3 is built from 15 residues. The V segment lost 4 bases and the J segment 7 bases; nucleotides outside the gene matches: 12. CDR3 loop: CASSQGEGTGYEAFF. The CDR3 nucleotides read TGTGCCAGCAGCCAGGGGGAGGGGACAGGCTATGAAGCTTTCTTT.

The V call is TRBV24-1, the J call TRBJ2-1, with a weak D call TRBD2 (6 bases). Germline lookup yields CDR1 KGHDR and CDR2 SFDVKD. The CDR3 runs to 17 residues. Deletions cut 1 base from V and 0 bases from J, with 12 bases between. The CDR3 loop reads CATSDFIGRDSYNEQFF. The CDR3, as DNA: TGTGCCACCAGTGATTTCATAGGGCGGGACTCCTACAATGAGCAGTTCTTC.

The chain combines TRBV24-1 with TRBJ2-5; 9 bases match TRBD1. CDR1 is KGHDR, CDR2 SFDVKD, per germline. The CDR3 has 16 residues. The V gene end was trimmed by 3 bases and the J gene end by 5 bases; junction bases not matched to a gene: 9. The CDR3 DNA sequence: TGTGCCACCAGTGATACTGGGACAGGGAGTGGCGAGACCCAGTACTTC. This codes for CATSDTGTGSGETQYF.

This clone occurred a few times. The rearrangement joins TRBV24-1 to TRBJ1-5; D remains ambiguous. Germline CDR1 is KGHDR and CDR2 is SFDVKD. The CDR3 length is 14 residues. V was clipped by 5 bases and J by 3 bases, with 10 bases between them. This chain's CDR3 is CATSAAGDNQPQHF. The DNA for the CDR3 is TGTGCCACCAGTGCCGCGGGAGACAATCAGCCCCAGCATTTT.

The chain is built from TRBV9 and TRBJ2-1; 8 bases fit TRBD2. The CDR3 is 16 amino acids. Germline V gene data show CDR1 as SGDLS and CDR2 as YYNGEE. The V and J ends lost 4 bases and 0 bases, in that order; junction bases with no gene match: 6. CDR3 nucleotides: TGTGCCAGCAGCATCCAAGCGGGGGACTCCTACAATGAGCAGTTCTTC. Its protein product is CASSIQAGDSYNEQFF.

Only one count was recorded for this clone. This rearrangement joins TRBV2 to TRBJ1-1; maybe TRBD1 (6 bases). Germline values: CDR1 SNHLY, CDR2 FYNNEI. The CDR3 runs to 13 residues. Trimming pared 7 bases from V and 0 bases from J, leaving 9 bases between. The CDR3 nucleotides are TGTGCCAGCACTAGGGACATGAACACTGAAGCTTTCTTT. Translated, it gives CASTRDMNTEAFF.

The chain has TRBV24-1 and TRBJ1-2; 7 bases align to TRBD1. This CDR3 has 14 amino acids. J was trimmed by 7 bases and V by 4 bases; bases with no gene match: 8. Germline assignment: CDR1 KGHDR and CDR2 SFDVKD. In DNA form, the CDR3 reads TGTGCCACCAGTGAAAACACAGGGGTTGCTGGCTACACCTTC. This translates into CATSENTGVAGYTF.

The chain is built from TRBV6-1 and TRBJ1-4; 9 bases align to TRBD1. Trimming took 3 bases from V and 7 from J; bases not matched to a gene: 0. Germline lookup yields CDR1 MNHNS and CDR2 SASEGT. There are 13 residues in the CDR3. The CDR3 DNA is TGTGCCAGCAGTGAGACAGGGGGTGAAAAACTGTTTTTT. Amino acid sequence: CASSETGGEKLFF.

The gene calls are TRBV6-6 and TRBJ1-2, with a weak D call TRBD1 (6 bases). Trimming removed 4 bases at V and 2 bases at J, with 11 bases between. The CDR3 length is 14 residues. Germline V gene sequence: CDR1 MNHNY, CDR2 SVGAGI (reference sequence). The CDR3 here is CASSLTTGNYGYTF. The DNA of the CDR3 is TGTGCCAGCAGTTTAACCACAGGGAACTATGGCTACACCTTC.

The gene calls are TRBV5-1 and TRBJ2-1; D might be TRBD1 (5 bases). Trimming took off 3 bases at V and 7 bases at J, with 8 bases between the two ends. This CDR3 comprises 12 residues. The germline V gene has CDR1 SGHRS and CDR2 YFSETQ. CDR3 sequence: CASSWGGNEQFF. The CDR3 DNA reads TGCGCCAGCAGCTGGGGCGGAAATGAGCAGTTCTTC.

The chain couples TRBV7-9 to TRBJ1-2, with 10 bases identical to TRBD1. The CDR3 has 15 amino acids. Per the germline V gene, CDR1 is SEHNR and CDR2 is FQNEAQ (reference sequence). V lost 5 bases to trimming and J lost 3 bases; unmatched junction nucleotides: 6. Here the CDR3 reads CASSPPGQGHYGYTF. The DNA for the CDR3 is TGTGCCAGCAGCCCACCGGGACAGGGGCACTATGGCTACACCTTC.

V gene TRBV27 combines with J gene TRBJ1-6, with D perhaps matching TRBD1 (5 bases). The CDR3 has 15 amino acids. Looked up from germline, CDR1 is MNHEY and CDR2 is SMNVEV (reference sequence). The ends were cut back, 1 base at V and 4 bases at J, with 8 bases in the middle. The CDR3 DNA reads TGTGCCAGCAGTTTATGGGGGGAATATAATTCACCCCTCCACTTT. It specifies CASSLWGEYNSPLHF.

The chain links TRBV2 to TRBJ1-5, with D unresolved. The CDR3 has 15 amino acids. The V gene lost 3 bases and the J gene lost 1 base, with 10 bases spanning the gap. In germline, CDR1 is SNHLY, CDR2 FYNNEI. DNA for the CDR3: TGTGCCAGCAGTGAGTCAGGTCAGAGCAATCAGCCCCAGCATTTT. Its protein is CASSESGQSNQPQHF.

J is TRBJ1-2 and V is TRBV10-3; D not certain. V gave up 7 bases and J gave up 4 bases, with 16 bases separating them. Germline V gene data show CDR1 as ENHRY and CDR2 as SYGVKD. CDR3 size: 14 residues. Written as DNA, the CDR3 is TGTGCCATCACCCCAGACGACTTGAGCTATGGCTACACCTTC. This encodes CAITPDDLSYGYTF.

V is TRBV27 and J is TRBJ2-6; 10 bases are shared with TRBD1. From germline, CDR1 is MNHEY and CDR2 SMNVEV (reference sequence). The CDR3 runs to 18 residues. Losses at the gene ends were 8 bases for V and 4 bases for J; bases not matched to a gene: 14. CDR3 region: CASAHPRGTGVGANVLTF. The CDR3 DNA sequence: TGTGCCAGCGCCCATCCAAGGGGGACAGGGGTCGGGGCCAACGTCCTGACTTTC.

V is TRBV18 and J is TRBJ2-1, with TRBD1 identical over 7 bases. The CDR3 runs 14 residues. Trimming took 5 bases from V and 7 from J; bases not matched to a gene: 8. CDR1 and CDR2 from the germline V gene are KGHSH and LQKENI. CDR3 residues: CASSGAGGGNEQFF. The CDR3, as DNA: TGTGCCAGCTCAGGCGCAGGGGGTGGAAATGAGCAGTTCTTC.

The chain has TRBV27 and TRBJ2-7, with D perhaps TRBD1 (6 bases). The CDR3 has 14 amino acids. Per germline, CDR1 MNHEY and CDR2 SMNVEV (reference sequence). Trimming left V 5 bases short and J 4 bases short, with 15 bases between. This CDR3 reads CASSPGTTGYEQYF. CDR3 bases: TGTGCCAGCAGTCCCGGGACAACCGGGTACGAGCAGTACTTC.

This chain joins TRBV12-5 and TRBJ2-5; weak D call: TRBD1 (6 bases). V was cut by 4 bases and J by 5 bases, with 14 bases left in between. Per the germline V gene, CDR1 is LGHNT and CDR2 is FRNRAP. This CDR3 comprises 14 residues. The CDR3 reads CASGSQGFRETQYF. The CDR3, as DNA: TGTGCTAGTGGTTCCCAGGGGTTTCGGGAGACCCAGTACTTC.

The V call is TRBV28, the J call TRBJ2-7; perhaps TRBD1 as D (5 bases). V gave up 2 bases and J gave up 0 bases, with 11 bases separating them. The germline V gene has CDR1 MDHEN and CDR2 SYDVKM. CDR3 length: 15 amino acids. The CDR3 region has the DNA TGTGCCAGCAGTTTAGGGGCGATGAGCTCCTACGAGCAGTACTTC. Amino acid sequence: CASSLGAMSSYEQYF.

The CDR3 loop is CASSQGGSSYEQYF. DNA for the CDR3: TGCGCCAGCAGCCAAGGAGGGAGCTCCTACGAGCAGTACTTC. This chain uses TRBV4-1 with TRBJ2-7, with a weak D call TRBD2 (5 bases). The CDR3 sequence is 14 residues long. Trimming stripped 1 base from V and 0 bases from J, with 7 bases between. Germline CDR1 MGHRA, CDR2 YSYEKL.

This rearrangement joins TRBV2 to TRBJ2-1; D is possibly TRBD2 (7 bases). The CDR3 is 15 residues long. Germline V gene lookup returns CDR1 SNHLY and CDR2 FYNNEI. Trimming left V 6 bases short and J 8 bases short, with 20 bases between. The chain's CDR3 is CASRPRRGGPDEQFF. DNA of the CDR3: TGTGCCAGCAGACCGCGGAGGGGGGGGCCCGATGAGCAGTTCTTC.

DNA for the CDR3: TGCGCCAGCAGCCTCCTCGACGAGCAGTACTTC. Residues: CASSLLDEQYF. V is TRBV4-3 and J is TRBJ2-7; D is undetermined. The CDR3 runs to 11 residues. V was pared by 4 bases and J by 5 bases, with 6 bases between. Per germline, CDR1 LGHNA and CDR2 YSLEER.

The V and J genes are TRBV28 and TRBJ1-5, with 7 nucleotides matching TRBD1. This CDR3 has 16 amino acids. V shed 7 bases and J 3 bases; nucleotides not matched to a gene: 12. From germline, CDR1 is MDHEN and CDR2 SYDVKM. The CDR3 here is CASTPTGPVYNQPQHF. In DNA form, the CDR3 reads TGTGCCAGCACCCCGACAGGGCCCGTCTACAATCAGCCCCAGCATTTT.

J is TRBJ2-1 and V is TRBV11-3; maybe TRBD1 (6 bases). The CDR3 is made up of 13 amino acids. V lost 5 bases and J lost 8, with 13 bases in between. Germline V gene data show CDR1 as SGHNT and CDR2 as YENEEA. CDR3 DNA sequence: TGTGCCAGCAGCCCGACAGGTCCCGATGAGCAGTTCTTC. This codes for CASSPTGPDEQFF.

This clone appeared once. The chain links TRBV7-2 to TRBJ2-5, with 12 bases lining up with TRBD2. CDR3 size: 17 residues. CDR1 is SGHTA and CDR2 is FQGNSA in the germline V gene. The junction had 9 bases not matched to a gene; V was cut back by 0 bases and J by 7 bases. CDR3 DNA: TGTGCCAGCAGCTTAGCGCTACTAGCGGGGGGCCTGGGGACCCAGTACTTC. Encoded protein: CASSLALLAGGLGTQYF.

The rearrangement joins TRBV10-2 to TRBJ1-2; possibly TRBD1 for D (6 bases). Germline V lookup: CDR1 WSHSY, CDR2 SAAADI. Trimming left V 0 bases short and J 0 bases short, with 14 bases between. The CDR3 length is 17 residues. The DNA of the CDR3 is TGCGCCAGCAGTGAGTCCCCCGGCAGGGGAGCTAACTATGGCTACACCTTC. Amino acid sequence: CASSESPGRGANYGYTF.

The chain employs TRBV9 and TRBJ2-3, with 9 bases that match TRBD2. Unmatched junction bases numbered 7, after V lost 8 bases and J lost 0 bases. Germline V lookup: CDR1 SGDLS, CDR2 YYNGEE. This CDR3 region has 15 residues. As DNA, the CDR3 is TGTGCCAGTTCGACTAGCGGCACTAGCACAGATACGCAGTATTTT. Its translation is CASSTSGTSTDTQYF.

This clone was picked up a small number of times. V gene TRBV28 combines with J gene TRBJ2-5; weak D call: TRBD1 (6 bases). V was cut by 6 bases and J by 5 bases, with 16 bases left in between. Germline V gene sequence: CDR1 MDHEN, CDR2 SYDVKM. There are 14 residues in the CDR3. DNA of the CDR3: TGTGCCAGCAGGTTCGTGGGGGCGAGCGAGACCCAGTACTTC. Translating it yields CASRFVGASETQYF.

This sequence joins TRBV19 and TRBJ1-5, with D uncertain. V was shortened by 5 bases and J by 10 bases, with 9 bases between the two germline ends. Germline V gene lookup returns CDR1 LNHDA and CDR2 SQIVND (reference sequence). CDR3 length equals 11 residues. Here the CDR3 reads CASSFLSPQHF. CDR3 nucleotides: TGTGCCAGTAGTTTTTTATCTCCCCAGCATTTT.

V and J are TRBV10-3 and TRBJ1-2; D remains ambiguous. Trimming removed 0 bases from V and 4 bases from J, with 9 bases in between. The CDR3 extends over 14 amino acids. The V gene's germline CDR1 is ENHRY and CDR2 SYGVKD. CDR3 bases: TGTGCCATCAGTGAGTCGGACGGGATCTATGGCTACACCTTC. Translated: CAISESDGIYGYTF.

A few counts support this clone. The chain has TRBV6-1 and TRBJ2-5, with 7 bases aligning to TRBD2. Germline CDR1 reads MNHNS; CDR2 reads SASEGT. CDR3 length equals 13 residues. Unmatched junction bases numbered 3, after V lost 3 bases and J lost 5 bases. CDR3 residues: CASSDWEGETQYF. The CDR3, as DNA: TGTGCCAGCAGTGATTGGGAGGGGGAGACCCAGTACTTC.